The rows below give T cell receptor beta chains drawn from one sample of a study of OX40 agonist ivuxolimab in advanced cancers. Sequencing was performed with immunoSEQ multiplex PCR; in TCRdb, only in-frame clones are kept and a portion is missing. The data hold roughly 76,000 clones, with 91% observed a single time. The sequences come from CD4+ or CD8+ T cells sorted from blood, collected in a trial of the OX40 agonist ivuxolimab. The receptors originated from an adult with an advanced solid tumor such as melanoma, head and neck, liver or kidney cancer. The CDR3 runs from the conserved cysteine through the conserved F or W. D genes are given only for firm matches. The size entry is marked missing in some rows and otherwise reads once, few, many or a size class.

j_call v_call clone_size d_call cdr3_aa cdr3_nt
TRBJ1-5 TRBV30 . TRBD1 CAWSGTGDQPQHF TGTGCCTGGAGTGGGACAGGGGATCAGCCCCAGCATTTT
TRBJ2-5 TRBV25-1 . . CASSRQQQETQYF TGTGCCAGCAGCCGACAGCAACAAGAGACCCAGTACTTC
TRBJ2-3 TRBV4-1 . . CASSQINRGGDTQYF TGCGCCAGCAGCCAAATTAACAGGGGGGGAGATACGCAGTATTTT
TRBJ1-1 TRBV28 . . CASTLGGGWTEAFF TGTGCCAGCACCCTCGGCGGAGGGTGGACTGAAGCTTTCTTT
TRBJ2-3 TRBV5-1 . TRBD2 CASSARNPGTSGADTQYF TGCGCCAGCAGCGCCCGTAATCCCGGGACTAGCGGGGCAGATACGCAGTATTTT
TRBJ2-1 TRBV28 . . CASTSGGANEQFF TGTGCCAGCACATCGGGGGGCGCAAATGAGCAGTTCTTC
TRBJ1-1 TRBV29-1 few . CSVVTGMNTEAFF TGCAGCGTTGTTACCGGTATGAACACTGAAGCTTTCTTT
TRBJ2-1 TRBV28 . TRBD2 CASKLAGLYNEQFF TGTGCCAGCAAGTTAGCGGGGTTATACAATGAGCAGTTCTTC
TRBJ1-4 TRBV28 . TRBD1 CASIRTGGARVEKLFF TGTGCCAGCATACGGACAGGGGGCGCGAGGGTTGAAAAACTGTTTTTT
TRBJ1-1 TRBV5-1 . . CASSPDGDTLGAFF TGCGCCAGCAGCCCCGATGGGGACACACTGGGGGCTTTCTTT
TRBJ2-2 TRBV7-9 . . CASSLLVGELFF TGTGCCAGCAGCCTCCTTGTCGGGGAGCTGTTTTTT
TRBJ2-7 TRBV7-6 few . CASSLVTGAYEQYF TGTGCCAGCAGCCTCGTCACAGGCGCCTACGAGCAGTACTTC
TRBJ1-4 TRBV15 . . CATSRDFLTDEKLFF TGTGCCACCAGCAGAGATTTTCTTACCGACGAAAAACTGTTTTTT
TRBJ2-3 TRBV9 . TRBD2 CASSPVGGRGTDTQYF TGTGCCAGCAGCCCAGTTGGCGGGAGGGGCACAGATACGCAGTATTTT
TRBJ2-1 TRBV5-1 . . CASSLTPGSSYNEQFF TGCGCCAGCAGCTTGACTCCGGGCAGCTCCTACAATGAGCAGTTCTTC
TRBJ1-5 TRBV30 . . CAWAGGQGPYSNQPQHF TGTGCCTGGGCCGGGGGTCAGGGGCCATATAGCAATCAGCCCCAGCATTTT
TRBJ2-5 TRBV4-3 . . CASSQEGRGRMQETQYF TGCGCCAGCAGCCAAGAAGGCCGGGGGAGAATGCAAGAGACCCAGTACTTC
TRBJ1-2 TRBV7-8 . . CASSRLGLAYGYTF TGTGCCAGCAGCCGCCTCGGGTTGGCCTATGGCTACACCTTC
TRBJ1-3 TRBV7-6 few . CASSLWDRSGNTIYF TGTGCCAGCAGCTTATGGGATAGGAGCGGAAACACCATATATTTT
TRBJ1-5 TRBV30 few . CAWSRGWGNQPQHF TGTGCCTGGAGCCGAGGCTGGGGGAATCAGCCCCAGCATTTT
TRBJ2-3 TRBV7-2 . . CASSLEISVSSTDTQYF TGTGCCAGCAGCTTAGAAATTTCGGTAAGTAGCACAGATACGCAGTATTTT
TRBJ1-2 TRBV19 . . CASTRAGTNYGYTF TGTGCCAGTACCCGGGCCGGGACGAACTATGGCTACACCTTC
TRBJ1-4 TRBV4-1 . . CASSQKTRTRDNEKLFF TGCGCCAGCAGCCAGAAAACCAGGACACGCGATAATGAAAAACTGTTTTTT
TRBJ1-1 TRBV28 . . CASSTLDIATEAFF TGTGCCAGCAGTACCCTGGACATTGCCACTGAAGCTTTCTTT
TRBJ2-5 TRBV2 . TRBD2 CASSRTSGQETQYF TGTGCCAGCAGTAGGACTAGCGGGCAAGAGACCCAGTACTTC
TRBJ2-7 TRBV27 . TRBD2 CASVPSGRSEQYF TGTGCCAGCGTACCTAGCGGGAGAAGTGAGCAGTACTTC
TRBJ2-1 TRBV9 . . CASSSRAGNEQFF TGTGCCAGCAGCTCTAGGGCAGGCAATGAGCAGTTCTTC
TRBJ1-5 TRBV28 . . CASSLIGRPQHF TGTGCCAGCAGTTTGATCGGTCGGCCCCAGCATTTT
TRBJ2-7 TRBV6-6 once . CASSYSIPGPSYEQYF TGTGCCAGCAGTTACTCGATTCCGGGGCCCTCCTACGAGCAGTACTTC
TRBJ2-3 TRBV4-1 . TRBD2 CASSQARTRRTDTQYF TGCGCCAGCAGCCAAGCCAGGACTAGGCGGACAGATACGCAGTATTTT
TRBJ2-2 TRBV4-2 . TRBD1 CASSQRTGWNTGELFF TGTGCCAGCAGCCAACGGACAGGATGGAACACCGGGGAGCTGTTTTTT
TRBJ2-3 TRBV7-2 . TRBD2 CASSIWTSGRGTDTQYF TGTGCCAGCAGCATATGGACTAGCGGGAGAGGTACAGATACGCAGTATTTT
TRBJ1-5 TRBV11-2 . . CASSLGLGGQPQHF TGTGCCAGCAGCTTAGGCCTGGGCGGTCAGCCCCAGCATTTT
TRBJ2-7 TRBV30 . TRBD1 CAWDRGQGFHEQYF TGTGCCTGGGACCGGGGACAGGGGTTCCACGAGCAGTACTTC
TRBJ1-2 TRBV5-1 once . CASSLDRPNYGYTF TGCGCCAGCAGCTTGGACAGACCCAACTATGGCTACACCTTC
TRBJ2-3 TRBV2 . . CASSDGTPSTDTQYF TGTGCCAGCAGTGATGGGACCCCTAGCACAGATACGCAGTATTTT
TRBJ2-5 TRBV6-1 . TRBD2 CASDVTSGRGETQYF TGTGCCAGCGACGTGACTAGCGGGAGAGGAGAGACCCAGTACTTC